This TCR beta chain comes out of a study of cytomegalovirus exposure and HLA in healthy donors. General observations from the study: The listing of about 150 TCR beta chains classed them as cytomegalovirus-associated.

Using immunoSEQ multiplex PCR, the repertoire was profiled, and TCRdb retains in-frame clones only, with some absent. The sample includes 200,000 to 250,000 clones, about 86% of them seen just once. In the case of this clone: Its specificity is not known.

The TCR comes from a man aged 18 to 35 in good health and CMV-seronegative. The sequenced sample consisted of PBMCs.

The CDR3 sequence: CASSLGTGVQPQHF. In nucleotides, the CDR3 is TGTGCCAGCAGCTTAGGGACGGGGGTGCAGCCCCAGCATTTT. V gene TRBV13 combines with J gene TRBJ1-5, with a possible D match to TRBD1 (5 bases). The CDR3 loop spans 14 amino acids. Trimming took off 0 bases at V and 7 bases at J, with 10 bases between the two ends. Germline V gene lookup returns CDR1 PRHDT and CDR2 FYEKMQ (reference sequence).